This TCR beta chain derives from a study of CD8+ T cells in alopecia areata. RNA extraction and reverse transcription yielded cDNA as sequencing template. Data came from immunoSEQ multiplex PCR; TCRdb stores just in-frame clones and leaves some out. The sample yields about 180,000 clones, roughly 65% seen once. Peripheral blood, together with lesional scalp punch biopsies, was collected from alopecia areata patients. The CDR3 is 15 residues long. Germline CDR1 reads LNHDA; CDR2 reads SQIVND (reference sequence). The junction had 2 bases not matched to a gene; V was cut back by 4 bases and J by 2 bases. This clone has only a few counts. Its antigen remains unknown. Study-wide points: TCRs were shared less clearly across patients than in mice, possibly for HLA-related reasons. Especially in alopecia totalis/universalis, lesional scalp showed greater clonality than normal scalp did.

The source was CD4+ T cells sorted from blood, collected at week 0. This TCR derives from a human donor with alopecia areata. V and J are TRBV19 and TRBJ2-6; 7 positions agree with TRBD1. The DNA for the CDR3 is TGTGCCAGTAGTAGACAGGGCGCTGGGGCCAACGTCCTGACTTTC. It is translated as CASSRQGAGANVLTF. The whole variable domain, filled in from reference TRBV19 and TRBJ2-6, reads DGGITQSPKYLFRKEGQNVTLSCEQNLNHDAMYWYRQDPGQGLRLIYYSQIVNDFQKGDIAEGYSVSREKKESFPLTVTSAQKNPTAFYLCASSRQGAGANVLTFGAGSRLTVL.